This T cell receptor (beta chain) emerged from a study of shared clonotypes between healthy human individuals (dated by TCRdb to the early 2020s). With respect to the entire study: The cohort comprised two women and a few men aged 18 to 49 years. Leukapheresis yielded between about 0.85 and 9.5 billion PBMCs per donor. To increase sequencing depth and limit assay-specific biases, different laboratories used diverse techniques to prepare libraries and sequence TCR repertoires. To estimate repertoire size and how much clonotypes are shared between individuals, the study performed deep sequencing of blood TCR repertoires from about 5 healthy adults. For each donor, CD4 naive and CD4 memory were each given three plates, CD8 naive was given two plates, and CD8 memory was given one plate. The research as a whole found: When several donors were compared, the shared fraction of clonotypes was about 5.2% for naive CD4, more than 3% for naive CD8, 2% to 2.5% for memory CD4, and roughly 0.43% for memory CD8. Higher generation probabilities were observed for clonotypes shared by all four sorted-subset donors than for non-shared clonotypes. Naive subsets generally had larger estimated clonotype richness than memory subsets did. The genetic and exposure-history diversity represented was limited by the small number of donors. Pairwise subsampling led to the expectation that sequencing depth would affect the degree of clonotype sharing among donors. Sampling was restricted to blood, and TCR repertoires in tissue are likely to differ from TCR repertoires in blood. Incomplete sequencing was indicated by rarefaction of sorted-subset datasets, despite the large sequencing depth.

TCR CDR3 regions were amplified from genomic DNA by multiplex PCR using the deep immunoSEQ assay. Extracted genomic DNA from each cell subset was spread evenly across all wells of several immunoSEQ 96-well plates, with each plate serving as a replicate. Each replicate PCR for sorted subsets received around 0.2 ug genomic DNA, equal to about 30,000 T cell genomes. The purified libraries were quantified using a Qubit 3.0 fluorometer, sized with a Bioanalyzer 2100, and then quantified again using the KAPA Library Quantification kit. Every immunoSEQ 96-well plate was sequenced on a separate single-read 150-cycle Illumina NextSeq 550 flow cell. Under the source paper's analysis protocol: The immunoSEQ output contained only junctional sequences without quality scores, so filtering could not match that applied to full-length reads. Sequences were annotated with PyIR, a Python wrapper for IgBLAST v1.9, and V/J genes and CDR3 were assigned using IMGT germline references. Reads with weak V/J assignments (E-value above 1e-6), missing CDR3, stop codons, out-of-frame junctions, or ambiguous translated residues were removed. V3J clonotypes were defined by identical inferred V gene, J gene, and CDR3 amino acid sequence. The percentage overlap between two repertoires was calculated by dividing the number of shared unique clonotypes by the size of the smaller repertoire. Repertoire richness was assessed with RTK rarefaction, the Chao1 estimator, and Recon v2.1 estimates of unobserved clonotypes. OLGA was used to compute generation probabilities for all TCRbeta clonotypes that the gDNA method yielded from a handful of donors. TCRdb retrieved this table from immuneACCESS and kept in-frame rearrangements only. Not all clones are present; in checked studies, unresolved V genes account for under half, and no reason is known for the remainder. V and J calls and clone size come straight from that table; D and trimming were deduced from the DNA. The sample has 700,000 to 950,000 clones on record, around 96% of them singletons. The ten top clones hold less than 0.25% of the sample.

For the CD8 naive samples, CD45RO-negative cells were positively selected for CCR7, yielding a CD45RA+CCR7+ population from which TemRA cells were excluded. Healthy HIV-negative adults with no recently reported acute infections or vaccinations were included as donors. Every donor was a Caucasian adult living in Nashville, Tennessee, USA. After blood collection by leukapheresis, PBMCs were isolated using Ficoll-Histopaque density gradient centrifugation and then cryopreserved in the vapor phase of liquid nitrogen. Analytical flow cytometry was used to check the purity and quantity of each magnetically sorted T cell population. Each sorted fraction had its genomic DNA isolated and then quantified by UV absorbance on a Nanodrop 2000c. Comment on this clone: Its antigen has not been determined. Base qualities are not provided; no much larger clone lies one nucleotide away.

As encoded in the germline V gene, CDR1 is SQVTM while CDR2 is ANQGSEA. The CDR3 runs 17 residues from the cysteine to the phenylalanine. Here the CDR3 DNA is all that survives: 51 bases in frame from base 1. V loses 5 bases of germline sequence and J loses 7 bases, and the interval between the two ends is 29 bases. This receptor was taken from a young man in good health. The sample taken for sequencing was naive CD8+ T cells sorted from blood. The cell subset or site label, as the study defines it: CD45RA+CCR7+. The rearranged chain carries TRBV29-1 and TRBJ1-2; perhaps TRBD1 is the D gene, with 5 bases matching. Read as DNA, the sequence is TGCAGCGTTCTCGGGGGGGTCAGGGAGGAAGATTTGGGTGGCTACACCTTC. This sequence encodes CSVLGGVREEDLGGYTF.